The TCR beta chain described here comes from a study of response to subunit inactivated influenza vaccine. Findings and caveats of the study: It was suggested by the authors that few new T cells are recruited by each seasonal influenza vaccination.

TCRdb ran MiXCR on the RT-PCR reads and lists one entry per CDR3 protein. In the table there are 550,000 to 650,000 distinct CDR3 sequences, 10% to 15% of which are singletons. This clonotype was counted many times. The antigen remains undetermined. Trimming took 0 bases from V and 2 from J, leaving 8 bases between them. Germline V gene data show CDR1 as ENHRY and CDR2 as SYGVKD. The CDR3 length is 16 residues. The J gene is TRBJ2-6, the V gene TRBV10-3; D remains unclear. The sequence was collected from a man aged 50 to 60 who received an inactivated influenza vaccine. Specimen: PBMCs from blood, collected on the day of vaccination. CDR3 region: CAISESRGTGANVLTF. The CDR3 region has the DNA TGTGCCATCAGTGAGTCACGCGGAACTGGGGCCAACGTCCTGACTTTC.